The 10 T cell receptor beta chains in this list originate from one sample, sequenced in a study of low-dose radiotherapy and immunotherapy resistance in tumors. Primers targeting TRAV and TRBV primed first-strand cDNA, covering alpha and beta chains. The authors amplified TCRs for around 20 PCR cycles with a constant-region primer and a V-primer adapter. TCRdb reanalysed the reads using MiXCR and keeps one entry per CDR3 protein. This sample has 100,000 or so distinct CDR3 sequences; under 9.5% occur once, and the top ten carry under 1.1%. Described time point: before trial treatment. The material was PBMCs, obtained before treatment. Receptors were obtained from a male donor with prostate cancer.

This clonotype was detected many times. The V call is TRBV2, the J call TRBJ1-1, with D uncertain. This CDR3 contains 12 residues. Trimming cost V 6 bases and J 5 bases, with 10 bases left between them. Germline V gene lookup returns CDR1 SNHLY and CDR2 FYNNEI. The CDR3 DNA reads TGTGCCAGCAGCGGGGATTTTACTGAAGCTTTCTTT. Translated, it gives CASSGDFTEAFF.

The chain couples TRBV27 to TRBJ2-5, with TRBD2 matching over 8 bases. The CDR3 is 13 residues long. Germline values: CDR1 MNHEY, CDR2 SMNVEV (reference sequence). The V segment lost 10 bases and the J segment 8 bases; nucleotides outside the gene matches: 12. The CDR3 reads CAIPWTGGTTQYF. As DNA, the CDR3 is TGTGCCATCCCGTGGACGGGGGGGACAACCCAGTACTTC.

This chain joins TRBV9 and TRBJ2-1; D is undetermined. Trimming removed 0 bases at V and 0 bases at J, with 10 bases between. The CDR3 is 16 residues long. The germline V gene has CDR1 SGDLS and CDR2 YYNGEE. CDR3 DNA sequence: TGTGCCAGCAGCGTAGGGACCGATGGCTCCTACAATGAGCAGTTCTTC. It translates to CASSVGTDGSYNEQFF.

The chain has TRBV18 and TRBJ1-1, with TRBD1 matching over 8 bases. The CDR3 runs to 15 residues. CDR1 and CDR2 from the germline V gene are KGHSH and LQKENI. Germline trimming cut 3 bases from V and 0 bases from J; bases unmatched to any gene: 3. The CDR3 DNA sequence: TGTGCCAGCTCACCTGGACAGGGATTGAACACTGAAGCTTTCTTT. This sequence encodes CASSPGQGLNTEAFF.

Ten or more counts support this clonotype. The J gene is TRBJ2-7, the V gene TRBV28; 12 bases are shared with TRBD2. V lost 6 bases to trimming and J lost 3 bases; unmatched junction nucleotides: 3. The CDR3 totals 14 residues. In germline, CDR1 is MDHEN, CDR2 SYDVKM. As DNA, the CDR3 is TGTGCCAGCAGCCGGGGACTAGCGGGCTACGAGCAGTACTTC. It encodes CASSRGLAGYEQYF.

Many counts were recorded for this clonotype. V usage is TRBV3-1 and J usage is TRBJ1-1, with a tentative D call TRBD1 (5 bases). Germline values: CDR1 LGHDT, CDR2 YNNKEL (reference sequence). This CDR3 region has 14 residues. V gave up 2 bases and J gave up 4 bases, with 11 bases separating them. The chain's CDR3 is CASSQTGSRTEAFF. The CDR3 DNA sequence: TGTGCCAGCAGCCAAACAGGAAGCCGCACTGAAGCTTTCTTT.

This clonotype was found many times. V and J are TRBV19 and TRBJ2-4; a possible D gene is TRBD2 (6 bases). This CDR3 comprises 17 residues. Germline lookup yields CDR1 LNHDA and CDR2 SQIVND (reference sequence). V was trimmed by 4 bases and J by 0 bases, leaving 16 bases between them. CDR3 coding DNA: TGTGCCAGTAGTACCCCCCAAGTGGGACTAGCCAAAAACATTCAGTACTTC. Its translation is CASSTPQVGLAKNIQYF.

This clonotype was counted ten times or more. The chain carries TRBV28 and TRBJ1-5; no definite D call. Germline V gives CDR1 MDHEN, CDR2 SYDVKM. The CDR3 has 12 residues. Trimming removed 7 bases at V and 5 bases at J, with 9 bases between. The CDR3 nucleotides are TGTGCCAGCAAAGGGTTGGATCAGCCCCAGCATTTT. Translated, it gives CASKGLDQPQHF. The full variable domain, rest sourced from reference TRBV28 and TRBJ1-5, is DVKVTQSSRYLVKRTGEKVFLECVQDMDHENMFWYRQDPGLGLRLIYFSYDVKMKEKGDIPEGYSVSREKKERFSLILESASTNQTSMYLCASKGLDQPQHFGDGTRLSIL.

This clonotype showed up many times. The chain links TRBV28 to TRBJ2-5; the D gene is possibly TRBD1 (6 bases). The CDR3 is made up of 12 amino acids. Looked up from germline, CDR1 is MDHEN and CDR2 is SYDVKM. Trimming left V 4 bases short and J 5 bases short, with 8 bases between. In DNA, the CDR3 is TGTGCCAGCAGTTACAGGGTGGAGACCCAGTACTTC. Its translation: CASSYRVETQYF.

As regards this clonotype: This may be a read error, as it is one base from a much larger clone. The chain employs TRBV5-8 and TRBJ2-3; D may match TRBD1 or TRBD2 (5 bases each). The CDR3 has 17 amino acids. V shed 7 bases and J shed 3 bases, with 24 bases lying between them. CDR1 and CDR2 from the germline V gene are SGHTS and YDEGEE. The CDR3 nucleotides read TGTGCCAGCGGCATGGGGGATAGCGCCCTTGGTACAGATACGCAGTATTTT. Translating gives CASGMGDSALGTDTQYF.